This TCR beta chain came from a study of T cells after yellow fever vaccination (dated by TCRdb to 2018 to 2020). In terms of the full investigation: The SMART-Seq v4 Ultra Low Input RNA kit was used to prepare libraries from fractions with low cell numbers. To follow T-cell clones before and after both primary and booster YFV17D yellow fever vaccination, bulk TCR alpha and beta repertoires underwent longitudinal sequencing. Two healthy male donors, one aged 18 to 29 and one aged 30 to 40 years, were included in the cohort. Bulk PBMC replicates and cell subsets were isolated from blood drawn at multiple timepoints before and after both primary and secondary immunization.

TCR cDNA was synthesized by 5'RACE template switching, which introduced a universal primer site and unique molecular identifiers. cDNA synthesis was primed from both the TCR alpha and TCR beta constant segments. Library amplification used two PCR steps, and the second PCR step added sample barcodes and sequencing adapters. Sequencing of the libraries was done on either Illumina HiSeq 2500 (2x100 bp) or NovaSeq (2x150 bp). Per the source publication's procedure: MIGEC was used to demultiplex reads and collapse the reads into UMI consensus sequences, and MiXCR was used for V(D)J alignment. Vaccine-responding clonotypes were identified with edgeR using replicate PBMC samples, with FDR below 0.01 and a log2 fold change above 5 up to day 15 being required. Each bulk clonotype received a CD4 or CD8 identity based on whether the sequenced CD4 or CD8 repertoire contained that clonotype at higher abundance. The raw public reads went through TCRdb reprocessing: fastp at Q25, MiXCR clone calling, in-frame beta chains kept. One record per CDR3 amino acid sequence lists the most common genes and DNA. The V and J calls follow TCRdb's processing rather than the paper's. The sample contains 250,000 or so distinct CDR3 sequences, approximately 6.8% of them found a single time. Around 1.1% of the sample is in the top ten clones.

The treatment or condition label for this specimen denotes: live attenuated yellow fever vaccine strain. PBMCs were isolated from peripheral blood using a standard Ficoll-Paque protocol. CD4 and CD8 T-cell fractions were isolated with Dynabeads CD4 and CD8 positive selection kits. RNA was extracted with TriZol from bulk PBMCs, CD4 and CD8 fractions, and dextramer-positive and dextramer-negative fractions. What the study reported, not specific to this receptor: The secondary T-cell response was weaker than the primary response but faster, peaking on day 5 instead of day 15. Most clones expanded after primary vaccination were re-detected after the booster (96% of CD4 and around 88% of CD8), suggesting broad memory maintenance. Because only a couple of donors were included in the study, the extent to which the findings can be generalized is limited. A small fraction of clonotypes appeared in both the CD4 and CD8 compartments, likely as a result of convergent recombination. Because abundant contaminating clonotypes from the bulk population could be contained in FACS-sorted repertoires, computational filtering was required.

There are a few counts of this clonotype. Its target antigen remains unknown. There are no base qualities to consult, and no much larger clone falls within one base. The germline ends are 12 bases apart after V is trimmed by 1 base and J by 6 bases. The CDR3 spans 14 residues, from the cysteine through the phenylalanine. This entry keeps only the CDR3 DNA: 42 bases, framed from base 1. CDR1 and CDR2 (SGHRS, YFSETQ) derive from the germline V gene. This clonotype originated in a man aged 30-40 years who received the YFV17D yellow fever vaccine. Sample: CD4+ T cells sorted from PBMCs, taken on the day of the yellow fever booster vaccination. This chain is built from TRBV5-1 and TRBJ2-3, with the D segment identity uncertain. The CDR3 is CASSLRRWWDTQYF. The bases are TGCGCCAGCAGCTTGAGAAGGTGGTGGGATACGCAGTATTTT.